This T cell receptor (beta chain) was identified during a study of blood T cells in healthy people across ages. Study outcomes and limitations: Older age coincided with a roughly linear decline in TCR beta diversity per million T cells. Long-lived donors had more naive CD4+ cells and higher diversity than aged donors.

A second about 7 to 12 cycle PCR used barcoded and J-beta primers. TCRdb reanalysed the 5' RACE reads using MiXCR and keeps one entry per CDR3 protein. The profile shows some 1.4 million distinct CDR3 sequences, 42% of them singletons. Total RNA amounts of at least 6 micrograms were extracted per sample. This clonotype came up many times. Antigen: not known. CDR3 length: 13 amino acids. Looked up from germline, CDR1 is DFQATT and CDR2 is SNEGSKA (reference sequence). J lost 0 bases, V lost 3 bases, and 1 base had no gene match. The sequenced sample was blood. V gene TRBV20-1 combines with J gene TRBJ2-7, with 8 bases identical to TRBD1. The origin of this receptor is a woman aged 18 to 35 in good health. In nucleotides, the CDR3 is TGCAGTGCTAGTGGACAGGGCTCCTACGAGCAGTACTTC. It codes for CSASGQGSYEQYF.